This T cell receptor (beta chain) was observed in a study of control samples from healthy donors and cancer patients. The CDR3 is 16 residues long. The V and J ends lost 1 base and 1 base, in that order; junction bases with no gene match: 5. Germline V gene data show CDR1 as LNHDA and CDR2 as SQIVND (reference sequence). This clone was seen only a few times. Sequencing was performed with immunoSEQ multiplex PCR; in TCRdb, only in-frame clones are kept and a portion is missing. The repertoire holds 70,000 to 100,000 clones, about 88% seen once, with approximately 7.6% in the top ten. V and J are TRBV19 and TRBJ1-1; 8 bases are shared with TRBD1. Sequenced: blood. This receptor was identified in a woman aged 55-70 years in good health. DNA for the CDR3: TGTGCCAGTAGTATAGGGAGGGACAGGTGGAACACTGAAGCTTTCTTT. This sequence encodes CASSIGRDRWNTEAFF.